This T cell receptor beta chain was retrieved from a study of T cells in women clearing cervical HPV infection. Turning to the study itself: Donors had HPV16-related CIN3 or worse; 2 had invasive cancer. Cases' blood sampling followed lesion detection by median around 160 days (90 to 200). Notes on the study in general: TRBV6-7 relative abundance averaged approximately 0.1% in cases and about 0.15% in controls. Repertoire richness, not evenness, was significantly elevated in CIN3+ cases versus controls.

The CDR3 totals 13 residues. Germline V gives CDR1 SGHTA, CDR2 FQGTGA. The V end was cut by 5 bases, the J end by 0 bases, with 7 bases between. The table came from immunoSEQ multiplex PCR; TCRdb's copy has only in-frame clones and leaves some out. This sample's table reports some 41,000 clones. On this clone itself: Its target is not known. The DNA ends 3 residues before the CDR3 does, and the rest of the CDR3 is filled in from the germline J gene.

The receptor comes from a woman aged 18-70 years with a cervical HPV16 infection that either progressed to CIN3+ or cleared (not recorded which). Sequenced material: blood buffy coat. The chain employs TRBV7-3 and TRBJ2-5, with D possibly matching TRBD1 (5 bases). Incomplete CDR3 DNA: TGTGCCAGCAGCCCAGGGAACCAAGAGACC. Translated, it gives CASSPGNQET. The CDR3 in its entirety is CASSPGNQETQYF.